The 4 T cell receptor beta chains given below trace back to one sample, sequenced in a study of blood T cells in healthy people across ages. Combining a sample-barcoded 5' primer with a J-beta primer mix, a second PCR ran for roughly 6 to 11 cycles. TCRdb reprocessed the 5' RACE reads via MiXCR and lists one record per CDR3 protein. This repertoire shows about 1.5 million distinct CDR3 sequences, approximately 42% found once; its top ten account for about 4%. The sequencing sample was made of blood. These receptors came from a woman in her late teens or twenties in good health.

This chain links TRBV12-3 or TRBV12-4 with TRBJ1-4, with D perhaps TRBD1 (5 bases). Trimming stripped 5 bases from V and 2 bases from J, with 15 bases between. This CDR3 has 16 residues. The CDR3 protein is CASSPSSRATNEKLFF. DNA for the CDR3: TGTGCCAGCAGTCCCTCATCCAGGGCGACTAATGAAAAACTGTTTTTT.

This sequence joins TRBV2 and TRBJ2-3; the D gene is possibly TRBD1 (5 bases). CDR1 and CDR2 (germline): SNHLY, FYNNEI. This CDR3 is built from 15 residues. V was clipped by 0 bases and J by 5 bases, with 12 bases between them. As DNA, the CDR3 is TGTGCCAGCAGTGAAGCGGTCAGGGCAAAAGATACGCAGTATTTT. Its protein product is CASSEAVRAKDTQYF. Full variable domain (remainder filled in from reference TRBV2 and TRBJ2-3): EPEVTQTPSHQVTQMGQEVILRCVPISNHLYFYWYRQILGQKVEFLVSFYNNEISEKSEIFDDQFSVERPDGSNFTLKIRSTKLEDSAMYFCASSEAVRAKDTQYFGPGTRLTVL.

The chain combines TRBV20-1 with TRBJ2-1, with 7 bases fitting TRBD2. J gave up 9 bases and V 6 bases, and 14 bases lay outside the gene matches. CDR1 is DFQATT and CDR2 is SNEGSKA in the germline V gene (reference sequence). The CDR3 consists of 14 residues. CDR3 region: CSAATSARSGEQFF. Written as DNA, the CDR3 is TGCAGTGCCGCCACTAGCGCGAGGTCCGGTGAGCAGTTCTTC.

This clonotype was found a few times. This rearrangement joins TRBV13 to TRBJ1-4, with 9 bases aligning to TRBD1. V was pared by 3 bases and J by 3 bases, with 5 bases of the junction left unmatched. The CDR3 is made up of 16 amino acids. CDR1 is PRHDT, CDR2 FYEKMQ, per germline (reference sequence). In nucleotides, the CDR3 is TGTGCCAGCAGCTTTACAGGGGGCGCCGCTAATGAAAAACTGTTTTTT. As protein: CASSFTGGAANEKLFF.